The 28 T cell receptor beta chains below all came from one sample that was sequenced in a study of OX40 agonist ivuxolimab in advanced cancers. The assay was immunoSEQ multiplex PCR, and TCRdb's table has in-frame clones only and misses some. The profile covers around 70,000 clones, with around four fifths appearing a single time and about 2.5% taken by the ten largest. Sequencing used CD4+ or CD8+ T cells sorted from blood, obtained in a trial of the OX40 agonist ivuxolimab. These receptors were obtained from an adult with an advanced solid tumor such as melanoma, head and neck, liver or kidney cancer.

The rearrangement uses TRBV11-2 and TRBJ2-7; D is unresolved. The CDR3 spans 11 residues. V was cut by 5 bases and J by 4 bases, with 6 bases left in between. Germline V gene lookup returns CDR1 SGHAT and CDR2 FQNNGV. CDR3 protein: CASSNGYEQYF. The CDR3 DNA follows: TGTGCCAGCAGCAACGGGTACGAGCAGTACTTC.

This clone was seen once. This chain links TRBV7-2 with TRBJ2-7, with TRBD1 matching over 8 bases. CDR3 length equals 12 residues. The V segment lost 6 bases and the J segment 7 bases; nucleotides outside the gene matches: 5. CDR1 is SGHTA, CDR2 FQGNSA, per germline. CDR3 protein: CASSPTGGEQYF. DNA for the CDR3: TGTGCCAGCAGTCCAACAGGGGGTGAGCAGTACTTC.

This chain uses TRBV11-3 with TRBJ2-7; no firm D call. CDR1 and CDR2 from the germline V gene are SGHNT and YENEEA. The length of the CDR3 is 13 residues. V dropped 4 bases and J dropped 3 bases, with 10 bases sitting between them. The CDR3 loop reads CASSWAVHYEQYF. The CDR3 bases are TGTGCCAGCAGCTGGGCAGTACACTACGAGCAGTACTTC.

This chain joins TRBV27 and TRBJ2-3; D is perhaps TRBD2 (5 bases). The V and J ends lost 3 bases and 2 bases respectively, with 9 bases between them. From germline, CDR1 is MNHEY and CDR2 SMNVEV (reference sequence). The CDR3 covers 14 residues. The CDR3 nucleotides are TGTGCCAGCAGTTTCCAGCGGACCACAGATACGCAGTATTTT. This sequence encodes CASSFQRTTDTQYF.

The chain combines TRBV7-8 with TRBJ2-7; tentatively, D is TRBD1 (7 bases). This CDR3 region has 15 residues. Germline CDR1 reads SGHVS; CDR2 reads FQNEAQ. With 1 base removed from V and 4 bases from J, the gap between germline ends came to 14 bases. CDR3 sequence: CASSLGQGGWYEQYF. The CDR3 nucleotides read TGTGCCAGCAGCTTAGGACAGGGAGGTTGGTACGAGCAGTACTTC.

The rearrangement joins TRBV29-1 to TRBJ1-2, with TRBD1 identical over 7 bases. Germline V gene data show CDR1 as SQVTM and CDR2 as ANQGSEA. The V gene end was trimmed by 6 bases and the J gene end by 6 bases; junction bases not matched to a gene: 7. The CDR3 is 12 amino acids. In nucleotides, the CDR3 is TGCAGCGTCGGGACAGACCTAGATGGCTACACCTTC. Its protein product is CSVGTDLDGYTF.

The V call is TRBV28, the J call TRBJ2-2; the D is unclear. The V gene lost 6 bases and the J gene lost 4 bases, with 15 bases spanning the gap. The CDR3 is made up of 15 amino acids. CDR1 MDHEN and CDR2 SYDVKM come from the germline V gene. In DNA, the CDR3 is TGTGCCAGCAGGGTAAGGGCCCGCTCCACCGGGGAGCTGTTTTTT. It codes for CASRVRARSTGELFF.

The V call is TRBV5-6, the J call TRBJ2-1; a weak D match, TRBD1 (6 bases). CDR1 is SGHDT, CDR2 YYEEEE, per germline. This CDR3 is built from 14 residues. V lost 5 bases and J lost 6, with 15 bases in between. As DNA, the CDR3 is TGTGCCAGCAGACTAGGACAGAATTCCAATGAGCAGTTCTTC. As protein: CASRLGQNSNEQFF.

There are a few counts of this clone. The chain uses TRBV28 and TRBJ2-1; D unresolved. V lost 4 bases and J 2 bases, leaving 9 bases between the germline ends. The germline V gene encodes CDR1 MDHEN and CDR2 SYDVKM. The CDR3 is made up of 14 amino acids. The chain's CDR3 is CASSSLNAYNEQFF. The CDR3 DNA is TGTGCCAGCAGTTCCCTAAATGCCTACAATGAGCAGTTCTTC. Full variable domain (remainder filled in from reference TRBV28 and TRBJ2-1): DVKVTQSSRYLVKRTGEKVFLECVQDMDHENMFWYRQDPGLGLRLIYFSYDVKMKEKGDIPEGYSVSREKKERFSLILESASTNQTSMYLCASSSLNAYNEQFFGPGTRLTVL.

In this sample, this clone turned up once. The chain is built from TRBV6-5 and TRBJ1-1, with a tentative D call TRBD1 (5 bases). Germline V gene lookup returns CDR1 MNHEY and CDR2 SVGAGI. The CDR3 spans 15 residues. Trimming pared 5 bases from V and 2 bases from J, leaving 15 bases between. In nucleotides, the CDR3 is TGTGCCAGCAGTCGGATGGGACGGGGAAACACTGAAGCTTTCTTT. Amino acids: CASSRMGRGNTEAFF.

The chain uses TRBV4-3 and TRBJ2-7, with 9 bases aligning to TRBD1. The CDR3 is 14 residues long. V dropped 4 bases and J dropped 3; count of bases not matched to a gene: 4. The germline gives CDR1 LGHNA, CDR2 YSLEER. The CDR3: CASSLRQGGYEQYF. In nucleotides, the CDR3 is TGCGCCAGCAGCCTAAGACAGGGGGGCTACGAGCAGTACTTC.

The chain joins TRBV29-1 to TRBJ2-2; 10 bases match TRBD2. The CDR3 has 14 amino acids. CDR1 and CDR2 from the germline V gene are SQVTM and ANQGSEA. After removal of 5 bases from V and 4 bases from J, the junction contained 4 bases not matched to a gene. The CDR3 spells CSVRAGGSTGELFF. The CDR3 bases are TGCAGCGTTCGAGCGGGAGGGAGCACCGGGGAGCTGTTTTTT.

The chain is built from TRBV19 and TRBJ1-4, with 7 nucleotides matching TRBD1. This CDR3 spans 16 amino acids. The trim removed 3 bases at V and 8 bases at J, leaving 12 bases unmatched. The germline CDR1 and CDR2 sequences are LNHDA and SQIVND (reference sequence). The CDR3 loop reads CASSMGDRARDEKLFF. The DNA of the CDR3 is TGTGCCAGTAGTATGGGAGACAGGGCGAGGGACGAAAAACTGTTTTTT. Supplemented by reference TRBV19 and TRBJ1-4, the full variable domain reads DGGITQSPKYLFRKEGQNVTLSCEQNLNHDAMYWYRQDPGQGLRLIYYSQIVNDFQKGDIAEGYSVSREKKESFPLTVTSAQKNPTAFYLCASSMGDRARDEKLFFGSGTQLSVL.

The chain combines TRBV18 with TRBJ2-1; 8 nucleotides match TRBD2. The CDR3 is 14 amino acids. The V and J ends lost 1 base and 5 bases, in that order; junction bases with no gene match: 1. Germline V gene sequence: CDR1 KGHSH, CDR2 LQKENI. The CDR3 DNA reads TGTGCCAGCTCACCACTAGCGGGAAACAATGAGCAGTTCTTC. Protein product: CASSPLAGNNEQFF. The full variable domain, completed using reference TRBV18 and TRBJ2-1, is NAGVMQNPRHLVRRRGQEARLRCSPMKGHSHVYWYRQLPEEGLKFMVYLQKENIIDESGMPKERFSAEFPKEGPSILRIQQVVRGDSAAYFCASSPLAGNNEQFFGPGTRLTVL.

This sequence joins TRBV11-1 and TRBJ1-2, with 9 positions matching TRBD1. V was clipped by 2 bases and J by 5 bases; unmatched bases: 9. This CDR3 has 16 residues. Germline V lookup: CDR1 SGHAT, CDR2 FQDESV (reference sequence). In DNA, the CDR3 is TGTGCCAGCAGCTTAACCCCGGGACAGGGTCGGTATGGCTACACCTTC. It specifies CASSLTPGQGRYGYTF.

J is TRBJ1-4 and V is TRBV30; 8 bases match TRBD1. Trimming cost V 3 bases and J 8 bases; bases outside gene matches: 11. The CDR3 contains 15 residues. Germline V gene data show CDR1 as GTSNPN and CDR2 as SVGIG (reference sequence). CDR3: CAWRVGQGIREKLFF. DNA for the CDR3: TGTGCCTGGAGGGTTGGACAGGGTATTCGGGAAAAACTGTTTTTT.

DNA for the CDR3: TGTGCCAGCCGGGACAGGGTGTCGGATGGCTACACCTTC. Amino acid sequence: CASRDRVSDGYTF. The V and J genes are TRBV19 and TRBJ1-2, with 9 positions matching TRBD1. The CDR3 extends over 13 amino acids. J gave up 6 bases and V 9 bases, and 8 bases lay outside the gene matches. Germline-derived CDR1 and CDR2 are LNHDA and SQIVND (reference sequence).

The V and J genes are TRBV18 and TRBJ1-4; unclear D gene. Trimming stripped 5 bases from V and 4 bases from J, with 8 bases between. The CDR3 has 13 residues. Germline V gene data show CDR1 as KGHSH and CDR2 as LQKENI. CDR3 in amino acids: CASSEGVNEKLFF. Written as DNA, the CDR3 is TGTGCCAGCTCAGAGGGAGTTAATGAAAAACTGTTTTTT. Complete variable domain (other parts from reference TRBV18 and TRBJ1-4): NAGVMQNPRHLVRRRGQEARLRCSPMKGHSHVYWYRQLPEEGLKFMVYLQKENIIDESGMPKERFSAEFPKEGPSILRIQQVVRGDSAAYFCASSEGVNEKLFFGSGTQLSVL.

V gene TRBV7-9 combines with J gene TRBJ1-3; 7 positions agree with TRBD1. The CDR3 is 15 residues long. Germline CDR1 and CDR2: SEHNR and FQNEAQ (reference sequence). The V and J ends lost 2 bases and 1 base, in that order; junction bases with no gene match: 2. CDR3: CASSLTGASGNTIYF. For the CDR3, the DNA is TGTGCCAGCAGCTTAACAGGGGCTTCTGGAAACACCATATATTTT.

This clone has more than one count but fewer than ten. The chain carries TRBV27 and TRBJ2-1; 8 nucleotides align to TRBD2. Germline-derived CDR1 and CDR2 are MNHEY and SMNVEV (reference sequence). Unmatched junction bases numbered 16, after V lost 6 bases and J lost 12 bases. There are 15 residues in the CDR3. This CDR3 is CASRPAGGPSSVQFF. The CDR3 nucleotides are TGTGCCAGCAGACCTGCGGGAGGACCCTCCAGCGTGCAGTTCTTC.

This clone came up a few times. V gene TRBV30 combines with J gene TRBJ1-4; a weak D match, TRBD1 (6 bases). The CDR3 has 13 residues. The V and J ends lost 5 bases and 3 bases respectively, with 10 bases between them. CDR1 and CDR2 (germline): GTSNPN, SVGIG (reference sequence). The CDR3 region has the DNA TGTGCCTGGGAAGGACAGTCTAATGAAAAACTGTTTTTT. This sequence encodes CAWEGQSNEKLFF.

The J gene is TRBJ2-1, the V gene TRBV10-3, with 7 nucleotides matching TRBD2. Germline lookup yields CDR1 ENHRY and CDR2 SYGVKD. The CDR3 length is 15 residues. V dropped 4 bases and J dropped 3; count of bases not matched to a gene: 6. The CDR3 coding sequence is TGTGCCATCAGTGCCCGGGGAGGGAACTACAATGAGCAGTTCTTC. This codes for CAISARGGNYNEQFF.

V and J are TRBV11-2 and TRBJ1-1; 9 positions agree with TRBD1. The CDR3 has 14 amino acids. Trimming removed 1 base from V and 6 bases from J; junction bases left unmatched: 3. In germline, CDR1 is SGHAT, CDR2 FQNNGV. CDR3 sequence reads: CASSLVDRGSEAFF. CDR3 nucleotides: TGTGCCAGCAGCTTAGTGGACAGGGGATCTGAAGCTTTCTTT.

V usage is TRBV6-5 and J usage is TRBJ2-7; D is unresolved. The CDR3 loop spans 11 amino acids. Germline V gives CDR1 MNHEY, CDR2 SVGAGI. V gave up 5 bases and J gave up 3 bases, with 5 bases separating them. Here the CDR3 reads CASSNNYEQYF. The CDR3, as DNA: TGTGCCAGCAGTAACAACTACGAGCAGTACTTC.

The rearrangement joins TRBV7-2 to TRBJ2-7; tentative D call: TRBD1 (6 bases). Germline CDR1 is SGHTA and CDR2 is FQGNSA. This CDR3 contains 13 residues. V was cut by 0 bases and J by 5 bases, with 8 bases left in between. CDR3 residues: CASSLAGTNEQYF. CDR3 DNA sequence: TGTGCCAGCAGCTTAGCGGGGACAAACGAGCAGTACTTC.

J is TRBJ2-7 and V is TRBV21-1. TRBV21-1 is described as a pseudogene. The CDR3 is 17 residues long. CDR3 protein: CASSKEERIPISYEQYF. Written as DNA, the CDR3 is TGTGCCAGCAGCAAAGAGGAAAGGATCCCTATCTCCTACGAGCAGTACTTC.

This clone was observed a few times. The chain carries TRBV27 and TRBJ2-1, with TRBD2 as a possible D gene (5 bases). The CDR3 covers 16 residues. Trimming took off 0 bases at V and 4 bases at J, with 13 bases between the two ends. Looked up from germline, CDR1 is MNHEY and CDR2 is SMNVEV (reference sequence). CDR3 in amino acids: CASSLSGAIVYNEQFF. The DNA for the CDR3 is TGTGCCAGCAGTTTATCGGGAGCGATTGTATACAATGAGCAGTTCTTC.

The J gene is TRBJ2-7, the V gene TRBV5-1, with a possible D match to TRBD2 (5 bases). Germline values: CDR1 SGHRS, CDR2 YFSETQ. The CDR3 is 16 amino acids. The V and J ends lost 3 bases and 7 bases respectively, with 23 bases between them. DNA for the CDR3: TGCGCCAGCAGCTCGGCCCTCGACGTCGGGGTAGAAGAGCAGTACTTC. As protein: CASSSALDVGVEEQYF.